This T cell receptor beta chain was observed in a study of blood T cell repertoires in COVID-19. Study information: Acute and convalescent COVID-19 samples came from the United States, Italy and Spain. The analysed material was cDNA or gDNA that came from T cells, B-cell-depleted T cells, or PBMCs.

Using immunoSEQ multiplex PCR, the repertoire was profiled, and TCRdb retains in-frame clones only, with some absent. Of fewer than 200,000 clones listed, approximately 79% are singletons. Seattle's enrolled individuals joined amid active infection and were then monitored longitudinally. J lost 7 bases, V lost 5 bases, and 3 bases had no gene match. Germline V CDR1 and CDR2: DFQATT, SNEGSKA (reference sequence). The length of the CDR3 is 11 residues. Sequencing was done on a sample of peripheral blood. This TCR was sampled from a woman aged 55-69 years with COVID-19, enrolled during active disease. The chain carries TRBV20-1 and TRBJ1-2; 8 nucleotides align to TRBD1. CDR3 amino acids: CSAPTGGGYTF. The CDR3 DNA follows: TGCAGTGCTCCAACAGGGGGTGGCTACACCTTC.